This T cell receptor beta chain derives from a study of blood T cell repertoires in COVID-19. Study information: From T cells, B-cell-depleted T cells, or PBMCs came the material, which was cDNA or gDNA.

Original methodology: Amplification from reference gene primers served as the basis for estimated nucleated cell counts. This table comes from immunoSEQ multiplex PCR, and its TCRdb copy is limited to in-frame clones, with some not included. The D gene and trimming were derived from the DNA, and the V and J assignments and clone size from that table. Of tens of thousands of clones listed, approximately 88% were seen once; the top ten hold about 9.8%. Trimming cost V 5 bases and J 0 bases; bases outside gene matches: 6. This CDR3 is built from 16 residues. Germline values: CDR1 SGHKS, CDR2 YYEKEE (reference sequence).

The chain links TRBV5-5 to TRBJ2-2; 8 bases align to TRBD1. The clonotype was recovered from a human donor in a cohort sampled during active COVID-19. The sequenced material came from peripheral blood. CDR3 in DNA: TGTGCCAGCAGGCTCACAGGGGGTTCGAACACCGGGGAGCTGTTTTTT. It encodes CASRLTGGSNTGELFF.